These T cell receptor beta chains were read from a single sample in a study of cytomegalovirus exposure and HLA in healthy donors. The data were produced by immunoSEQ multiplex PCR, yet TCRdb's version contains in-frame clones alone and is incomplete. The repertoire consists of about 70,000 clones, with about 67% occurring once and the leading ten covering more than 9.5%. Sequencing used PBMCs. The receptors originated from a human donor in good health. Both conserved end residues are part of each CDR3.

TRBJ1-1	TRBV6-1	CASSPRQGRNTEAFF
TRBJ2-1	TRBV7-9	CASSPWRADEQFF
-	TRBV13	CASSPRGRARNEQYF
TRBJ2-2	TRBV27	CASGTGGYTGELFF
TRBJ2-5	TRBV7-6	CASSLELAEETQYF
TRBJ1-6	TRBV6-6	CATHTTRRYSPLHF
TRBJ1-2	TRBV29-1	CSGLTGSYGYTF
TRBJ2-7	TRBV6-6	CASSYPKQGAEQYF
TRBJ1-1	TRBV6-5	CATFRVDRVTEAFF
TRBJ2-3	TRBV7-9	CSSSIQRGGPTDTQYF
TRBJ1-1	TRBV7-3	CASSLTRQGINTEAFF
TRBJ2-7	TRBV6-5	CASSRTGGMNEQYF
TRBJ1-5	TRBV7-6	CASSLAIGQPQHF
TRBJ1-2	TRBV7-9	CASSYSPDTPGYGYTF
TRBJ2-5	TRBV5-4	CASSSGEIGNGGETQYF
TRBJ1-5	TRBV15	CATSRGPDRPDQPQHF
TRBJ2-5	TRBV10-2	CASSAGQGIIETQYF
TRBJ2-7	TRBV5-1	CASSSGTSRLSYEQYF
TRBJ2-2	TRBV7-6	CASSLGHANTGELFF
TRBJ1-1	TRBV6-5	CASSYSIGDMNTEAFF
TRBJ1-3	TRBV4-1	CASSRPRGSSGNTIYF
TRBJ2-5	TRBV18	CASSPPVGLQETQYF
TRBJ2-7	TRBV29-1	CSAKGGGSYEQYF
-	TRBV5-5	CASSTALLYEQYF
TRBJ1-5	TRBV5-4	CAPPSGQPQHF
TRBJ2-1	TRBV12-5	CASQTEREYNEQFF
TRBJ2-2	TRBV27	CASSLMVGGELFF
TRBJ1-4	TRBV6-5	CASSYLRGGEKLFF
TRBJ2-3	TRBV18	CASSPTGRKDTQYF
TRBJ1-1	TRBV27	CASSFTPNTEAFF
TRBJ2-1	TRBV13	CASSSVGLENEQFF
TRBJ2-7	TRBV9	CASSVAGDPQGSRQYF
TRBJ2-3	TRBV30	CAWSGRGGATDTQYF
TRBJ2-2	TRBV27	CASSLAGGSNTGELFF
TRBJ1-4	TRBV6-1	CASSETKGVWEKLFF
TRBJ2-7	TRBV9	CASSGGTGGSYEQYF
TRBJ1-2	TRBV27	CASKGGGSNYGYTF
TRBJ1-5	TRBV4-1	CASSQSRNQPQHF
TRBJ2-1	TRBV9	CASSPGLAQSNEQFF
TRBJ1-2	TRBV7-3	CASSPGGLNYGYTF
TRBJ2-1	TRBV6-4	CASSGANYYNEQFF
TRBJ2-5	TRBV2	CASMNEETQYF
TRBJ1-1	TRBV29-1	CSAVRDLDTEAFF
TRBJ2-3	TRBV25-1	CASSGLQDTQYF
TRBJ2-4	TRBV28	CASSLGSKNIQYF
TRBJ1-4	TRBV9	CASSVGGHNEKLFF